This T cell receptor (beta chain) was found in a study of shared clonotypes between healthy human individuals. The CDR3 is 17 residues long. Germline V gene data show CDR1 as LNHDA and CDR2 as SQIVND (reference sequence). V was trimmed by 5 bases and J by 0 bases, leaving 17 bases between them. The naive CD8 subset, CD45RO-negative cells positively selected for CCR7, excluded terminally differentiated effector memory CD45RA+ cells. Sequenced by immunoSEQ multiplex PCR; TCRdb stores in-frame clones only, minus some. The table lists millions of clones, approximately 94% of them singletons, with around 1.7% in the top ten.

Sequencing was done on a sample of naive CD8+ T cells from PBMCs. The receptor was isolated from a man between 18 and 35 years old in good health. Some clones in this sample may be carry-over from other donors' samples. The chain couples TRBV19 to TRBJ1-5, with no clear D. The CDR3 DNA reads TGTGCCAGTAGTCCTCCGGGTAGGGCGAATAGCAATCAGCCCCAGCATTTT. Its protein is CASSPPGRANSNQPQHF.